Listed here are 2 T cell receptor beta chains from one sample, sequenced in a study of shared clonotypes between healthy human individuals. The method was immunoSEQ multiplex PCR; TCRdb's version includes in-frame clones alone and lacks a portion of them. The profile shows fewer than 2.5 million clones, 80% to 95% of them singletons. Sequenced input: naive CD4+ T cells from PBMCs. Subset specified: CD45RA+ positively selected. The receptors derive from a man between 18 and 35 years old in good health. Some clones in this sample may be carry-over from other donors' samples.

Worth noting for this clone: In the same sample, other DNA sequences code for this CDR3. The chain recombines TRBV5-5 with TRBJ2-7; D is possibly TRBD1 or TRBD2 (5 bases each). Germline values: CDR1 SGHKS, CDR2 YYEKEE (reference sequence). The CDR3 loop spans 14 amino acids. V shed 0 bases and J shed 4 bases, with 11 bases lying between them. The CDR3 sequence is CASSLVGTSYEQYF. The CDR3 DNA follows: TGTGCCAGCAGCTTGGTCGGGACCTCTTACGAGCAGTACTTC.

This clone has a single count. This rearrangement joins TRBV19 to TRBJ2-5; TRBD1 agrees at 8 bases. This CDR3 spans 15 amino acids. V was clipped by 5 bases and J by 3 bases; unmatched bases: 8. Germline V lookup: CDR1 LNHDA, CDR2 SQIVND (reference sequence). The CDR3 coding sequence is TGTGCCAGTAGTGGAACCGGGACAGGCAAAGAGACCCAGTACTTC. It translates to CASSGTGTGKETQYF.